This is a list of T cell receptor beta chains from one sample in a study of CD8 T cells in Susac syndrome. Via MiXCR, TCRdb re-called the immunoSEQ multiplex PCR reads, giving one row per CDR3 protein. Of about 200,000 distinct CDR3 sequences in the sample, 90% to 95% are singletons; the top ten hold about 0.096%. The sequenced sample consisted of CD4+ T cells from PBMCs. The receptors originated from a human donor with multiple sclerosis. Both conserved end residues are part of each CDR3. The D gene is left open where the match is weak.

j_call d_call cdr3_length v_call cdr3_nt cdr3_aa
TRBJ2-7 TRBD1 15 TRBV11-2 TGTGCCAGCAGCTTATCCGGGACAGGGGGATACGAGCAGTACTTC CASSLSGTGGYEQYF
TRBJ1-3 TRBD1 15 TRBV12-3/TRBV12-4 TGTGCCAGCAGTTACGCCGGGACAGAGGGCAACACCATATATTTT CASSYAGTEGNTIYF
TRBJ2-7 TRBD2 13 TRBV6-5 TGTGCCAGCAGCGGACTAGCGAGTTACGAGCAGTACTTC CASSGLASYEQYF
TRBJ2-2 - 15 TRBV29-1 TGCAGCGTTGAAGATACAGGACTTTCCACCGGGGAGCTGTTTTTT CSVEDTGLSTGELFF
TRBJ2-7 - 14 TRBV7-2 TGTGCCAGCAGCTTTGACAGGACCTCCTACGAGCAGTACTTC CASSFDRTSYEQYF
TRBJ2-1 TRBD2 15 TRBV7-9 TGTGCCACGTCTAGCGGGAGTCCCTCCTACAATGAGCAGTTCTTC CATSSGSPSYNEQFF
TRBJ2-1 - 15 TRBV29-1 TGCAGCGTCCGTGGACCGACGACCAACGGCGGTGAGCAGTTCTTC CSVRGPTTNGGEQFF
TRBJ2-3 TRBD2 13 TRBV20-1 TGCAGTGCTTCAACCGGGACTAGAGATACGCAGTATTTT CSASTGTRDTQYF
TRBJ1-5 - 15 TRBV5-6 TGTGCCAGCAGCCGTCGACAGAGTAGCAATCAGCCCCAGCATTTT CASSRRQSSNQPQHF
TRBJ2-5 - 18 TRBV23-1 TGCGCCAGCAGTCAATCGGGCAAGCGGGACAGGACCCGCAACAACAAGTACTTC CASSQSGKRDRTRNNKYF
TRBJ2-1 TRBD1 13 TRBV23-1 TGCGCCGGGTCGATAGGACAGGGGTGTGAGCAGTTCTTC CAGSIGQGCEQFF
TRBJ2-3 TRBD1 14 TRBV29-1 TGCAGCGTCGCCCGGGACAGGGGACTAGATACGCAGTATTTT CSVARDRGLDTQYF
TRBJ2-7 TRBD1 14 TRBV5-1 TGCGCCAGCAGCTCTGGGACAGCGTCCTACGAGCAGTACTTC CASSSGTASYEQYF
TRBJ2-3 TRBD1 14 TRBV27 TGTGCCAGCAGTTGGACAGGGAGAGGAGATACGCAGTATTTT CASSWTGRGDTQYF
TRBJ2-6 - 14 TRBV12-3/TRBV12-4 TGTGCCAGCAGTTTATCGGCTGGGGCCAACGTCCTGACTTTC CASSLSAGANVLTF
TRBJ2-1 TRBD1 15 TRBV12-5 TGTGCTAGTAGACCAGGGACAGGGGACTATGGTGAGCAGTTCTTC CASRPGTGDYGEQFF
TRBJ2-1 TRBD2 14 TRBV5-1 TGCGCCAGCACTCAGGGCGGGGGATACAATGAGCAGTTCTTC CASTQGGGYNEQFF
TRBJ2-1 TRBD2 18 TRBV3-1 TGTGCCAGCAGCCGGACAGGACTAGCGGGAGTCCCCTACAATGAGCAGTTCTTC CASSRTGLAGVPYNEQFF